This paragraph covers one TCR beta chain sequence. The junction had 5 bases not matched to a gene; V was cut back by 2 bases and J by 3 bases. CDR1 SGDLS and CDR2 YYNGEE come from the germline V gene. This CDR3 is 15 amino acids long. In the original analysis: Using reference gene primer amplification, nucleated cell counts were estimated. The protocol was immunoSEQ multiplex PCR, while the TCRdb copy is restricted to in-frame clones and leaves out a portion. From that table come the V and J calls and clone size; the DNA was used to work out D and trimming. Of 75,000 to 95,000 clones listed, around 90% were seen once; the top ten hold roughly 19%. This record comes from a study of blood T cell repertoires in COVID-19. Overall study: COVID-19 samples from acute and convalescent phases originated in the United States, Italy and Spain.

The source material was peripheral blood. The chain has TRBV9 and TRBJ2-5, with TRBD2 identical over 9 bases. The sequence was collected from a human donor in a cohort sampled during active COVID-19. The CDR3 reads CASSVGLAQKETQYF. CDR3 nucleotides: TGTGCCAGCAGCGTGGGACTAGCCCAGAAAGAGACCCAGTACTTC. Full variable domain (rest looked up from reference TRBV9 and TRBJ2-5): DSGVTQTPKHLITATGQRVTLRCSPRSGDLSVYWYQQSLDQGLQFLIQYYNGEERAKGNILERFSAQQFPDLHSELNLSSLELGDSALYFCASSVGLAQKETQYFGPGTRLLVL.